This T cell receptor (beta chain) is drawn from a study of Ad26.COV2.S vaccination and SARS-CoV-2 variants. Study overall: Ad26.COV2.S, an intramuscular injection, was given once or twice 56 days apart. Notes on the study in general: Reported post-vaccination CD8+ and CD4+ T cell responses to spike showed substantial breadth.

The assay was immunoSEQ multiplex PCR, and TCRdb's table has in-frame clones only and misses some. The sample has 430,000 or so clones; approximately 90% are singletons. The V end lost 2 bases, the J end lost 2 bases, and 7 bases lay between the germline ends. Germline CDR1 is SGDLS and CDR2 is YYNGEE. This CDR3 comprises 13 residues. Documented treatment: around 19 received Ad26.COV2.S at low or high dose, single or two shots; about 5 received placebo; per-sample allocation not given. Repertoires come from day 63 after the first vaccine or placebo injection. An adult aged 18-55 years in Boston served as the donor. Vaccine was an Ad26 vector expressing Wuhan-strain SARS-CoV-2 spike. On this clone itself: Its antigen remains unidentified.

The source was peripheral blood, collected in a trial of Ad26.COV2.S vaccine versus placebo. The rearrangement joins TRBV9 to TRBJ1-2; D might be TRBD1 (5 bases). The receptor's source is a person aged 18-65 years who received the Ad26.COV2.S COVID-19 vaccine or a placebo. The CDR3, as DNA: TGTGCCAGCAGCGTGAGGGGAAACTATGGCTACACCTTC. Its protein product is CASSVRGNYGYTF.